This is a list of T cell receptor beta chains from one sample in a study of breast tumors, draining lymph nodes, adjacent tissues. In TCRdb, the multiplex PCR reads were re-called with MiXCR into one record per CDR3 protein. Among fewer than 80,000 distinct CDR3 sequences listed, over 40% were seen once. Sequenced material: breast tumor tissue. The origin of the receptors is a female donor with breast cancer. Some clones in this sample may be carry-over from other donors' samples. Both conserved end residues are part of each CDR3. The D gene is left open where the match is weak. A clone size is listed for some rows: how often the clone was seen (once, few, many), or a class if it is expanded.

CDR3 length: 17; D gene: NA; J gene: TRBJ1-2; V gene: TRBV7-9; clone size: many; CDR3 DNA: TGTGCCAGCAGCTTAGATCCAGGGTCGTCGGGTAACTATGGCTACACCTTC; CDR3 protein: CASSLDPGSSGNYGYTF
CDR3 length: 14; D gene: NA; J gene: TRBJ1-2; V gene: TRBV5-8; clone size: NA; CDR3 DNA: TGTGCCAGCAGCTTGGCCTGGCCGGGCGATGGCTACACCTTC; CDR3 protein: CASSLAWPGDGYTF
CDR3 length: 14; D gene: TRBD1; J gene: TRBJ1-6; V gene: TRBV3-1; clone size: many; CDR3 DNA: TGTGCCAGCAGCCGGGGACAGGTTAATTCACCCCTCCACTTT; CDR3 protein: CASSRGQVNSPLHF
CDR3 length: 15; D gene: TRBD2; J gene: TRBJ2-7; V gene: TRBV20-1; clone size: many; CDR3 DNA: TGCAGTGCTAGTACCTCTAGCGGGGGAACCTACGAGCAGTACTTC; CDR3 protein: CSASTSSGGTYEQYF
CDR3 length: 11; D gene: NA; J gene: TRBJ1-2; V gene: TRBV29-1; clone size: NA; CDR3 DNA: TGCAGCGTTGAAGGGGGCAACGGCTACACCTTC; CDR3 protein: CSVEGGNGYTF
CDR3 length: 14; D gene: NA; J gene: TRBJ2-3; V gene: TRBV7-8; clone size: NA; CDR3 DNA: TGTGCCAGCAGCCCAAACAGGGTTCTGGATACGCAGTATTTT; CDR3 protein: CASSPNRVLDTQYF
CDR3 length: 15; D gene: NA; J gene: TRBJ2-3; V gene: TRBV6-1; clone size: many; CDR3 DNA: TGTGCCAGCAGGTCCCGAGGGGGGCGTACAGATACGCAGTATTTT; CDR3 protein: CASRSRGGRTDTQYF
CDR3 length: 16; D gene: TRBD2; J gene: TRBJ2-2; V gene: TRBV6-2/TRBV6-3; clone size: many; CDR3 DNA: TGTGCCAGCAGTACTAGCGGGGGGACGAACACCGGGGAGCTGTTTTTT; CDR3 protein: CASSTSGGTNTGELFF
CDR3 length: 15; D gene: NA; J gene: TRBJ1-4; V gene: TRBV7-2; clone size: once; CDR3 DNA: TGTGCCAGCAGCGCACTTATCGGGCACGAGGAAAAACTGTTTTTT; CDR3 protein: CASSALIGHEEKLFF
CDR3 length: 14; D gene: NA; J gene: TRBJ1-4; V gene: TRBV4-2; clone size: NA; CDR3 DNA: TGTGCCAGCAGCCAAGAGTTTGGGGGTGAAAAACTGTTTTTT; CDR3 protein: CASSQEFGGEKLFF
CDR3 length: 12; D gene: NA; J gene: TRBJ2-7; V gene: TRBV13; clone size: NA; CDR3 DNA: TGTGCCAGCAGTGAAGCACAGTACGAGCAGTACTTC; CDR3 protein: CASSEAQYEQYF
CDR3 length: 17; D gene: TRBD1; J gene: TRBJ1-6; V gene: TRBV15; clone size: NA; CDR3 DNA: TGTGCCACCAGCAGAGTCGGAGTAGAGGGGGCGGATTCACCCCTCCACTTT; CDR3 protein: CATSRVGVEGADSPLHF
CDR3 length: 15; D gene: NA; J gene: TRBJ2-2; V gene: TRBV12-3/TRBV12-4; clone size: NA; CDR3 DNA: TGTGCCAGCAGCGCAGGGTCTGTTTCACCCGGGGAGCTGTTTTTT; CDR3 protein: CASSAGSVSPGELFF
CDR3 length: 15; D gene: TRBD1; J gene: TRBJ1-5; V gene: TRBV30; clone size: many; CDR3 DNA: TGTGCCTGGAGTCTGGGACAGGGGGTGCAAGAGCCCCAGCATTTT; CDR3 protein: CAWSLGQGVQEPQHF
CDR3 length: 9; D gene: NA; J gene: TRBJ1-5; V gene: TRBV10-3; clone size: NA; CDR3 DNA: TGTGCCATCAGTGGGTACCGGGCGTTT; CDR3 protein: CAISGYRAF
CDR3 length: 15; D gene: NA; J gene: TRBJ2-6; V gene: TRBV9; clone size: many; CDR3 DNA: TGTGCCAGCAGCGTAGGCGGCTCTTGGGCCAACGTCCTGACTTTC; CDR3 protein: CASSVGGSWANVLTF
CDR3 length: 16; D gene: TRBD2; J gene: TRBJ2-1; V gene: TRBV28; clone size: NA; CDR3 DNA: TGTGCCAGCAGTTCGGATAGCGGGGGAGGCTTGGATGAGCAGTTCTTC; CDR3 protein: CASSSDSGGGLDEQFF
CDR3 length: 14; D gene: NA; J gene: TRBJ2-7; V gene: TRBV5-6; clone size: many; CDR3 DNA: TGTGCCAGCAGCTTGAAAGGCGGACTCTACGAGCAGTACTTC; CDR3 protein: CASSLKGGLYEQYF
CDR3 length: 14; D gene: NA; J gene: TRBJ2-3; V gene: TRBV2; clone size: NA; CDR3 DNA: TGTGCCAGCAGTCGACCGGGGAACCAAGAATCCCAGTATTTT; CDR3 protein: CASSRPGNQESQYF
CDR3 length: 13; D gene: NA; J gene: TRBJ2-3; V gene: TRBV7-9; clone size: NA; CDR3 DNA: TGTGCCAGCAGCTTGACAGATTACAATGAGCAGTATTTT; CDR3 protein: CASSLTDYNEQYF
CDR3 length: 15; D gene: NA; J gene: TRBJ2-1; V gene: TRBV5-4; clone size: NA; CDR3 DNA: TGTGCCAGCAGCTTGGGCGCTTTACACACCGAGGAGCTGTTCTTC; CDR3 protein: CASSLGALHTEELFF
CDR3 length: 13; D gene: NA; J gene: TRBJ2-5; V gene: TRBV18; clone size: few; CDR3 DNA: TGTGCCAGCTCAACGGGACTGCAAGAGACCCAGTACTTC; CDR3 protein: CASSTGLQETQYF
CDR3 length: 8; D gene: NA; J gene: TRBJ1-2; V gene: TRBV20-1; clone size: NA; CDR3 DNA: TGCAGTGCTAGTCCTTCAACCTTC; CDR3 protein: CSASPSTF
CDR3 length: 15; D gene: NA; J gene: TRBJ1-4; V gene: TRBV11-2; clone size: many; CDR3 DNA: TGTGCCAGCAGCCTCTTTCCAGCAGGGGAGGAAAAACTGTTTTTT; CDR3 protein: CASSLFPAGEEKLFF
CDR3 length: 14; D gene: NA; J gene: TRBJ1-1; V gene: TRBV29-1; clone size: NA; CDR3 DNA: TGCAGCGTTTCAACCGGGACCCCAACACGGAGGGCTTTCTTT; CDR3 protein: CSVSTGTPTRRAFF
CDR3 length: 14; D gene: NA; J gene: TRBJ1-2; V gene: TRBV7-2; clone size: many; CDR3 DNA: TGTGCCAGCAGCCAGGGAGGACAGAACTATGGCTACACCTTC; CDR3 protein: CASSQGGQNYGYTF
CDR3 length: 14; D gene: NA; J gene: TRBJ2-7; V gene: TRBV20-1; clone size: many; CDR3 DNA: TGCAGTGCTTCTCCCGGTTCAGGGGTACACGAGCAGTACTTC; CDR3 protein: CSASPGSGVHEQYF
CDR3 length: 16; D gene: NA; J gene: TRBJ2-3; V gene: TRBV5-1; clone size: NA; CDR3 DNA: TGCGCCAGCAGCTTGTCAGGGCGGCTAAGCACAGATACGCAGTATTTT; CDR3 protein: CASSLSGRLSTDTQYF